The T cell receptor beta chain under discussion was sequenced for a study of OX40 agonist ivuxolimab in advanced cancers. The assay was immunoSEQ multiplex PCR, and TCRdb's table has in-frame clones only and misses some. The table records roughly 56,000 clones, approximately 90% of them present only once. Trimming removed 2 bases from V and 3 bases from J; junction bases left unmatched: 7. The CDR3 is made up of 16 amino acids. Germline-derived CDR1 and CDR2 are SGHDT and YYEEEE. Remarks on this clone: Antigen: not known.

General study points: Expansion of clones was among the lowest in partial responders at 0.1-3.0 mg/kg.

V usage is TRBV5-6 and J usage is TRBJ2-2; 7 bases agree with TRBD1. Sequencing used CD4+ or CD8+ T cells sorted from blood, obtained in a trial of the OX40 agonist ivuxolimab. This TCR was sampled from an adult with an advanced solid tumor such as melanoma, head and neck, liver or kidney cancer. The CDR3 sequence: CASSFTGALYTGELFF. CDR3 sequence (DNA): TGTGCCAGCAGCTTCACAGGGGCCCTCTACACCGGGGAGCTGTTTTTT.